This T cell receptor beta chain was sequenced during a study of blood T cell repertoires in COVID-19. Study background: Material from acute and convalescent COVID-19 was sourced from the United States, Italy and Spain. PBMCs, B-cell-depleted T cells, or T cells were the source of the cDNA or gDNA that made up the material.

The authors' processing: Reference gene primer amplification gave nucleated cell count estimates. Assay: immunoSEQ multiplex PCR; the TCRdb copy retains only in-frame clones and omits some. The V and J calls and clone size are taken from that table; D and trimming were inferred from the DNA. Of about 220,000 clones detected, 70% to 90% appear once; the ten largest clones hold about 2.4%. It was during active infection that Seattle patients were enrolled and then longitudinally followed. Trimming stripped 1 base from V and 3 bases from J, with 4 bases between. CDR1 and CDR2 from the germline V gene are SGHTA and FQGNSA. This CDR3 spans 14 amino acids.

Sequencing used peripheral blood. The clonotype comes from an older woman with COVID-19, enrolled during active disease. The chain couples TRBV7-2 to TRBJ1-6; D gene unclear. DNA for the CDR3: TGTGCCAGCAGCTTAGAACTCTATAATTCACCCCTCCACTTT. It is translated as CASSLELYNSPLHF.